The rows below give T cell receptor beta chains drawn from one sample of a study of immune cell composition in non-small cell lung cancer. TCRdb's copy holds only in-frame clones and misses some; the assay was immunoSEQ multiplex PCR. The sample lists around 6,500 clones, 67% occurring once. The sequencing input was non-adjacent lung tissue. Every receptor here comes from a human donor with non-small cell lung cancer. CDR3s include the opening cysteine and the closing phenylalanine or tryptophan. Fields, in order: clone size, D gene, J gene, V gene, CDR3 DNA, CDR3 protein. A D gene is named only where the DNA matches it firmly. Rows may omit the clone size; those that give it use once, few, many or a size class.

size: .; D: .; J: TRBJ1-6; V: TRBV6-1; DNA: TGTGCCAGCATCGGCAGGGCGGCCTCACCCCTCCACTTT; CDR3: CASIGRAASPLHF
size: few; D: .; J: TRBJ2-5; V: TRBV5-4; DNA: TGTGCCAGCAGCCGAGGGCAGGCAGCTTTGCAAGAGACCCAGTACTTC; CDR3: CASSRGQAALQETQYF
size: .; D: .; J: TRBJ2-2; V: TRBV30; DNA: TGTGCCTGGAGTGAGGCTAGCGCATCGAACACCGGGGAGCTGTTTTTT; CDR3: CAWSEASASNTGELFF
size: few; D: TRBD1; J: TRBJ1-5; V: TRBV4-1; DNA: TGCGCCAGCAGCCAAACAGGGGGCATCCAGCCCCAGCATTTT; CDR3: CASSQTGGIQPQHF
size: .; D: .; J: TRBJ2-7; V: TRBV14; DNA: TGTGCCAGCAGCCAAGATGGGAGCTACTACGAGCAGTACTTC; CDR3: CASSQDGSYYEQYF
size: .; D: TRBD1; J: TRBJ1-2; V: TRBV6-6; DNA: TGTGCCAGCAGCCCGCGGGCCCGACAGGGGGCACATGGCTACACCTTC; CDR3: CASSPRARQGAHGYTF
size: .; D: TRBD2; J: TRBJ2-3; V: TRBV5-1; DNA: TGCGCCAGCAGCCCAAACCGGGGCGGGGGGGCCACAGATACGCAGTATTTT; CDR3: CASSPNRGGGATDTQYF
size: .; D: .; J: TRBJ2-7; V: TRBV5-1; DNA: TGCGCCAGCAGCATTAGCGTGAGCTCCTACGAGCAGTACTTC; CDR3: CASSISVSSYEQYF
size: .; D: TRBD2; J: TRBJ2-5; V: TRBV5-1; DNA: TGCGCCAGCAGCTTGGGCGGGGGGCTTCAAGAGACCCAGTACTTC; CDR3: CASSLGGGLQETQYF
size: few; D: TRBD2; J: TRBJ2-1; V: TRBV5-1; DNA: TGCGCCAGCAGCTTGGTAGGTCCCGGGACTAGCGGAGGCCACAATGAGCAGTTCTTC; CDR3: CASSLVGPGTSGGHNEQFF
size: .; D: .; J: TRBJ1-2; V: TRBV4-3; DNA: TGCGCCAGCAGCCAAGATTGGGGGGACTCTGGCTACACCTTC; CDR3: CASSQDWGDSGYTF
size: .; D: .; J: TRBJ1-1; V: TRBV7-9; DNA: TGTGCCAGCAGCTTATTTGGGGAGAGGACTGAAGCTTTCTTT; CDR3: CASSLFGERTEAFF
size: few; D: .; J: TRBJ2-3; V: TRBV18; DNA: TGTGCCAGCTCTTCCGGGACTTCCACAGATACGCAGTATTTT; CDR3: CASSSGTSTDTQYF
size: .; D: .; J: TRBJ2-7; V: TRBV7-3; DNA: TGTGCCAGCAGCTTAACATATAGGCGGGACGGGTTCTACGAGCAGTACTTC; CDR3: CASSLTYRRDGFYEQYF
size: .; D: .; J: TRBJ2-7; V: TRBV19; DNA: TGTGCCAGTAGTAGCACAGGGACGGTCAACGAGCAGTACTTC; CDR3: CASSSTGTVNEQYF
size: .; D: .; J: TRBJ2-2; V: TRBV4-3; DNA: TGCGCCAGCAGCCTAGGGGCTGGCACCGGGGAGCTGTTTTTT; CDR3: CASSLGAGTGELFF
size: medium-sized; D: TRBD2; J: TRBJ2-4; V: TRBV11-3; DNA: TGTGCCAGCAGCTTAGTGGGCGGGAGCGGAGGAGCTGAAAACATTCAGTACTTC; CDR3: CASSLVGGSGGAENIQYF
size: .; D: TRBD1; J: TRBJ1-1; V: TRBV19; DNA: TGTGCCAGTAGTATAGGGACAGGGGGCCTCGGAGCTTTCTTT; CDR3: CASSIGTGGLGAFF
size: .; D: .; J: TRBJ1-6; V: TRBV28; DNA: TGTGCCAGCAGACCCGGACGGGAATCACCCCTCCACTTT; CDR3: CASRPGRESPLHF
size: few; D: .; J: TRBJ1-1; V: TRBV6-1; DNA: TGTGCCAGCAGTGAAGCTTGGCGGAGCGCTGAAGCTTTCTTT; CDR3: CASSEAWRSAEAFF
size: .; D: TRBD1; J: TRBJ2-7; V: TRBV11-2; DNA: TGTGCCAGCAGCGTGACCGCGGGACAGGGCGTCTACGAGCAGTACTTC; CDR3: CASSVTAGQGVYEQYF
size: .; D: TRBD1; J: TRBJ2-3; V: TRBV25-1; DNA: TGTGCCAGCAGTGAATGGGAAACAGGGGACGGCACAGATACGCAGTATTTT; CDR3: CASSEWETGDGTDTQYF
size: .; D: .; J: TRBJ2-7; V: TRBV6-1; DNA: TGTGCCAGCAGTCAAGGCAGGGACTACGAGCAGTACTTC; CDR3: CASSQGRDYEQYF
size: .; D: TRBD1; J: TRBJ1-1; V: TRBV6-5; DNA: TGTGCCAGCAGTTACGGGACAGGGGGGGTTGAAGCTTTCTTT; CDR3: CASSYGTGGVEAFF
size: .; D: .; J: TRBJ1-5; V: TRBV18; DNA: TGTGCCAGCTCACTCCCGGGGAGCAGCAATCAGCCCCAGCATTTT; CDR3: CASSLPGSSNQPQHF
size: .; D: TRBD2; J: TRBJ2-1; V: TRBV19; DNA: TGTGCCAGTACCGTCACTAGCGGGAGGAACAATGAGCAGTTCTTC; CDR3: CASTVTSGRNNEQFF
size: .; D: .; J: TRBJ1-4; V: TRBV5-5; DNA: TGTGCCAGCAGCCGACAGGAAACTAATGAAAAACTGTTTTTT; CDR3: CASSRQETNEKLFF
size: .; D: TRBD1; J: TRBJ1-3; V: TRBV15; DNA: TGTGCCACCAGCAGAGGGGCAGGGGGCGAGGGAGGAAACACCATATATTTT; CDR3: CATSRGAGGEGGNTIYF
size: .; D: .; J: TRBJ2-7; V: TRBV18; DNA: TGTGCCAGCTCACCGTACAGAAATTCCTACGAGCAGTACTTC; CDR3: CASSPYRNSYEQYF
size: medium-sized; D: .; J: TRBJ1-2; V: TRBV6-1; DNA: TGTGCCAGCAGACTAGGGACAAAAGGCGGCTACACCTTC; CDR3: CASRLGTKGGYTF
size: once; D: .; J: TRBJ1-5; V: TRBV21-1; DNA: TGTGCCAGCAGCAAAATCAGGGGAAGCAATCAGCCCCAGCATTTT; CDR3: CASSKIRGSNQPQHF
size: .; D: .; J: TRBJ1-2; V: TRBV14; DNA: TGTGCCAGCAGCCGATGGGGTTCGGGGAGATATGGCTACACCTTC; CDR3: CASSRWGSGRYGYTF
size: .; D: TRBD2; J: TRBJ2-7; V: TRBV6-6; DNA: TGTGCCAGCAGTACTAGCGGGAGGGGTTACGAGCAGTACTTC; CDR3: CASSTSGRGYEQYF
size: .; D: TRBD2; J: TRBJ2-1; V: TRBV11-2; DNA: TGTGCCAGCAGCCCAAGAGGCGGCTTGGCTAGCGGGCACAATGAGCAGTTCTTC; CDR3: CASSPRGGLASGHNEQFF
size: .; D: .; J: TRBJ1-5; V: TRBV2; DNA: TGTGCCAGCGGGGGCTTAGGCCCTAGCAATCAGCCCCAGCATTTT; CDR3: CASGGLGPSNQPQHF
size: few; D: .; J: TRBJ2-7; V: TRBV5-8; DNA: TGTGCCAGCAGCTTGGCCAACCTCCGGGAGCAGTACTTC; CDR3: CASSLANLREQYF
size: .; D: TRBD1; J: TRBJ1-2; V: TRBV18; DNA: TGTGCCAGCTCAGCAACCGGGACAGGGGCGGGCTACACCTTC; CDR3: CASSATGTGAGYTF
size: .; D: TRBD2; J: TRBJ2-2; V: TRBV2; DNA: TGTGCCAGCAGGCTAGCCTCTGAGCGGGGCGGGAACACCGGGGAGCTGTTTTTT; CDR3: CASRLASERGGNTGELFF
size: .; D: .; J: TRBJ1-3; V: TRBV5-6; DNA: TGTGCCAGCAGCTCAGGGATTTCTGGAAACACCATATATTTT; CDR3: CASSSGISGNTIYF
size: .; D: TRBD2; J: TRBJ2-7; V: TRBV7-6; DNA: TGTGCCAGCAGCTTAGGGCGCCCGGGGGGGACCTCCTACGAGCAGTACTTC; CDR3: CASSLGRPGGTSYEQYF
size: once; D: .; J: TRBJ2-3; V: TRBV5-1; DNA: TGCGCCAGCAGCTTGTTACCAGGGGTAAGGTCAGATACGCAGTATTTT; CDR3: CASSLLPGVRSDTQYF
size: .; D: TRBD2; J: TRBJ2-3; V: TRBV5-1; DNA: TGCGCCAGCAGCCCGGGGACTAGCGGAGATACGCAGTATTTT; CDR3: CASSPGTSGDTQYF
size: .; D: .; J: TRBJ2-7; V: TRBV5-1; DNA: TGCGCCAGCAGCTTGGGGTCACTAAGCTCCTACGAGCAGTACTTC; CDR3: CASSLGSLSSYEQYF
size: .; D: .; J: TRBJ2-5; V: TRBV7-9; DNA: TGTGCCAGCAGCTTAGCTCGGGGGAATTGGGAGACCCAGTACTTC; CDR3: CASSLARGNWETQYF
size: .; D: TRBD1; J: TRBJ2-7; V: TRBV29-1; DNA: TGCAGCGTTGAAGGCGTAGTCATCGCCAATGGGACAGGGGGCCCCCGTTTGCAGTACTTC; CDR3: CSVEGVVIANGTGGPRLQYF
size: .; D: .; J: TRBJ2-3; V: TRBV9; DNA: TGTGCCAGCAGTACGACAGGAGAACGCACAGATACGCAGTATTTT; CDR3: CASSTTGERTDTQYF
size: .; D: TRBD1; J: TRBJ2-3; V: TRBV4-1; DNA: TGCGCCAGCAGCCAAGACAGGGACAGCTCTAGCACAGATACGCAGTATTTT; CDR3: CASSQDRDSSSTDTQYF
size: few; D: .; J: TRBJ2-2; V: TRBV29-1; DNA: TGCAGCGCCCCAACCGGGGAGCTGTTTTTT; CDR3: CSAPTGELFF
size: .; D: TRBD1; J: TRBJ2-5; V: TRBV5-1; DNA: TGCGCCAGCAGCTTGTTCAGGGGGCCTCAAGAGACCCAGTACTTC; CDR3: CASSLFRGPQETQYF
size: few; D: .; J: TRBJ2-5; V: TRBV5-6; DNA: TGTGCCAGCAGCTTTGGGAGTCAAGAGACCCAGTACTTC; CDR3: CASSFGSQETQYF
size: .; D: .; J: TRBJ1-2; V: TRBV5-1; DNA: TGCGCCAGCAGCTTGGGTGAAAGGGGAGGTATGAATGGCTACACCTTC; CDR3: CASSLGERGGMNGYTF
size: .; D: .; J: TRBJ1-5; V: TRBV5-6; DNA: TGTGCCAGCAGCTTGACAGTAGGGGCAGGGGCCTTCAATCAGCCCCAGCATTTT; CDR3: CASSLTVGAGAFNQPQHF
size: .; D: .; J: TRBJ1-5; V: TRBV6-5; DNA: TGTGCCAGCAGTCTCCGGAGTACGTGGCCCCAGCATTTT; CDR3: CASSLRSTWPQHF